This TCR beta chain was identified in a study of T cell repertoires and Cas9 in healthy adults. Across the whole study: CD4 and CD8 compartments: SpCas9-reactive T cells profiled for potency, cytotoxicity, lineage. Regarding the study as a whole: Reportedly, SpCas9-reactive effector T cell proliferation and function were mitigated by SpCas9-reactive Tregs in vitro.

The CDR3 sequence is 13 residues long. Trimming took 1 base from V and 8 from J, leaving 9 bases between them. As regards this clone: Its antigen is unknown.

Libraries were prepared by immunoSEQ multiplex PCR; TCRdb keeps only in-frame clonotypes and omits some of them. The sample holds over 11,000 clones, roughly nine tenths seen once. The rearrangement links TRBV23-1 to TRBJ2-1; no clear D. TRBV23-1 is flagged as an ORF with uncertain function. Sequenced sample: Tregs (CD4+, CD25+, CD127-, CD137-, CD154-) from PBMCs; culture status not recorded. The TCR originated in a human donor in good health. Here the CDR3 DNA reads TGCGCCAGCAGTCAATGCGTCGGCCATGAGCAGTTCTTC. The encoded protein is CASSQCVGHEQFF.